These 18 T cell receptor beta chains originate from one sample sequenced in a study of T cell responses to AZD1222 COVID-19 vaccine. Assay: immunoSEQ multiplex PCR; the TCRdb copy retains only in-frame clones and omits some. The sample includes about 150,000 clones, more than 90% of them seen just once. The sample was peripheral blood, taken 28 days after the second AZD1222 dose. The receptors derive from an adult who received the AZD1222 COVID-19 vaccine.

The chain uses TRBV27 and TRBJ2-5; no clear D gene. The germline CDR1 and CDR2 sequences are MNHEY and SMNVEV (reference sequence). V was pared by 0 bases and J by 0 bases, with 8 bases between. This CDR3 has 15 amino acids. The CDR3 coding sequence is TGTGCCAGCAGTTTATCTTCTCTTTACCAAGAGACCCAGTACTTC. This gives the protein CASSLSSLYQETQYF.

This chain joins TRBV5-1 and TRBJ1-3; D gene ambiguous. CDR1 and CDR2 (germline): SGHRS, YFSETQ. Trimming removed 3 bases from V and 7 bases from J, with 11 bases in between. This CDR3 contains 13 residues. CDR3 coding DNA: TGCGCCAGCAGCTGGCGCGCGGGGAACACCATATATTTT. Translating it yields CASSWRAGNTIYF.

The CDR3 DNA follows: TGTGCTAGTGGGGTGTTAGCTGGGGGAAACACCATATATTTT. Protein product: CASGVLAGGNTIYF. J is TRBJ1-3 and V is TRBV12-5; D is ambiguous. Germline loops: CDR1 LGHNT, CDR2 FRNRAP. V dropped 6 bases and J dropped 4 bases, with 13 bases sitting between them. CDR3 size: 14 residues.

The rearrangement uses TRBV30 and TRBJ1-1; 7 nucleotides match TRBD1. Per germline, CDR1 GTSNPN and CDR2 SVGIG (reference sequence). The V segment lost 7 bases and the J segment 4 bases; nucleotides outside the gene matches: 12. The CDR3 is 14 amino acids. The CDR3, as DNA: TGTGCCTACACAATTACAGGGGTTGGCACTGAAGCTTTCTTT. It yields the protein CAYTITGVGTEAFF.

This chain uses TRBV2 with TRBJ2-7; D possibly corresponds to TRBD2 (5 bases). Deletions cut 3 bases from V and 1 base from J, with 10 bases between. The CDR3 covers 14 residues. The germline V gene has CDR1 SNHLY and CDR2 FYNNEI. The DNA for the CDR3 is TGTGCCAGCAGTGAGGAGGTACTTTCCTACGAGCAGTACTTC. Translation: CASSEEVLSYEQYF. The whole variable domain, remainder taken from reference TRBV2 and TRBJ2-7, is EPEVTQTPSHQVTQMGQEVILRCVPISNHLYFYWYRQILGQKVEFLVSFYNNEISEKSEIFDDQFSVERPDGSNFTLKIRSTKLEDSAMYFCASSEEVLSYEQYFGPGTRLTVT.

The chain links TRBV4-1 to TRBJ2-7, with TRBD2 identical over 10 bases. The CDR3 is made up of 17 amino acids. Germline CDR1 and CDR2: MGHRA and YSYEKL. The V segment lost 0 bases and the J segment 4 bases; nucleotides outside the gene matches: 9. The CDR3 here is CASSQDPSGLATYEQYF. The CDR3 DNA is TGCGCCAGCAGCCAAGATCCGTCGGGACTAGCGACGTACGAGCAGTACTTC.

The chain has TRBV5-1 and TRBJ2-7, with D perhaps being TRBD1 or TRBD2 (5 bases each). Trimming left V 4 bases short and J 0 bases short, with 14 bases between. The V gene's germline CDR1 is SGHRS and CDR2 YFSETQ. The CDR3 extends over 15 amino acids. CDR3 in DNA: TGCGCCAGCAGCGAAGGGACGGTGAGCTCCTACGAGCAGTACTTC. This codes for CASSEGTVSSYEQYF.

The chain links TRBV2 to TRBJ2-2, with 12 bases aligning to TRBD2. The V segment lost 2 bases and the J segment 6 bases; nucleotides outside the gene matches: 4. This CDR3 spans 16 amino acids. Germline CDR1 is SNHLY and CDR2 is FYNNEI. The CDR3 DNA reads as TGTGCCAGCAGTGAACTCCTAGCGGGAGGGTCCGGGGAGCTGTTTTTT. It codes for CASSELLAGGSGELFF. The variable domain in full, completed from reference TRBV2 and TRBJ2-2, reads EPEVTQTPSHQVTQMGQEVILRCVPISNHLYFYWYRQILGQKVEFLVSFYNNEISEKSEIFDDQFSVERPDGSNFTLKIRSTKLEDSAMYFCASSELLAGGSGELFFGEGSRLTVL.

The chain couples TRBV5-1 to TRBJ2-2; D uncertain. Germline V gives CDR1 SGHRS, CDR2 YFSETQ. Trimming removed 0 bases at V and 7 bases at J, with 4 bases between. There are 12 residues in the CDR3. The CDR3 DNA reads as TGCGCCAGCAGCTTGGTTAGCGGGGAGCTGTTTTTT. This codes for CASSLVSGELFF. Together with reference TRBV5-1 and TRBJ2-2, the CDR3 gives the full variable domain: KAGVTQTPRYLIKTRGQQVTLSCSPISGHRSVSWYQQTPGQGLQFLFEYFSETQRNKGNFPGRFSGRQFSNSRSEMNVSTLELGDSALYLCASSLVSGELFFGEGSRLTVL.

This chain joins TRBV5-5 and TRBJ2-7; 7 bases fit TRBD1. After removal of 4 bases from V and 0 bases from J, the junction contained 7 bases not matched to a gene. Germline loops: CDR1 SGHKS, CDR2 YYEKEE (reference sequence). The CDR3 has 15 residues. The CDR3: CASSQGQLISYEQYF. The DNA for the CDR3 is TGTGCCAGCAGCCAGGGACAGTTGATCTCCTACGAGCAGTACTTC.

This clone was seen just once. The CDR3 region has the DNA TGTGCCAGCAGTCGAGGGCAGGGAACTACAGGAAACACCATATATTTT. Translated, it gives CASSRGQGTTGNTIYF. V and J are TRBV5-6 and TRBJ1-3, with a possible D match to TRBD1 (5 bases). The germline V and J ends were trimmed by 5 bases and 4 bases, with 19 bases remaining between them. Germline CDR1 is SGHDT and CDR2 is YYEEEE. There are 16 residues in the CDR3.

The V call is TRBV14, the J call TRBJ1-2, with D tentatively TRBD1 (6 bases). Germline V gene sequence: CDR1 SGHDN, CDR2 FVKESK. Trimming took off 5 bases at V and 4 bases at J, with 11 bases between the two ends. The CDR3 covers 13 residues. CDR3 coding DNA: TGTGCCAGCAGCTTCAGGGGATCCTATGGCTACACCTTC. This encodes CASSFRGSYGYTF.

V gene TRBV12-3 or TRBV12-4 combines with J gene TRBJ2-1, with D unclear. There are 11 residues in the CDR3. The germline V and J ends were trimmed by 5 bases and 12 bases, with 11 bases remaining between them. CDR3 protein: CASSLQSGQFF. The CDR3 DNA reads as TGTGCCAGCAGTCTCCAGTCGGGGCAGTTCTTC.

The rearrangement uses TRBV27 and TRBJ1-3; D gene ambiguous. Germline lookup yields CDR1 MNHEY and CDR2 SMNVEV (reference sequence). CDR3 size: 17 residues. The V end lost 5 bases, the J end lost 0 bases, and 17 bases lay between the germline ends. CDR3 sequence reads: CASSPSLSFSSGNTIYF. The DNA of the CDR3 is TGTGCCAGCAGTCCCAGTTTAAGTTTCTCCTCTGGAAACACCATATATTTT.

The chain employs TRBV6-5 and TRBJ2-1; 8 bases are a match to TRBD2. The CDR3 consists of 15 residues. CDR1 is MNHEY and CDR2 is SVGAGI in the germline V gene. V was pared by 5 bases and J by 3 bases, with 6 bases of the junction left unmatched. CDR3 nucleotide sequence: TGTGCCAGCAGTCCCCTAGCGGGTCACTACAATGAGCAGTTCTTC. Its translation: CASSPLAGHYNEQFF.

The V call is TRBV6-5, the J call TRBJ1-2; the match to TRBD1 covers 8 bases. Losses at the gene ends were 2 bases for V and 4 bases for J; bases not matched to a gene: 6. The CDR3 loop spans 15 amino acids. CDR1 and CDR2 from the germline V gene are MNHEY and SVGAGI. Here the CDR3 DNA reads TGTGCCAGCAGTTACCGGACAGGGCTCGGCTATGGCTACACCTTC. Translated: CASSYRTGLGYGYTF.

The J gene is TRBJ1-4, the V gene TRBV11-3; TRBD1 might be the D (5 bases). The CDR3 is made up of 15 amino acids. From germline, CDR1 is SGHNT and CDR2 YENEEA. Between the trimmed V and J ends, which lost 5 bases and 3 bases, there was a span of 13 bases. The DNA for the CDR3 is TGTGCCAGCAGCGGAGCTGAGACAGCTAATGAAAAACTGTTTTTT. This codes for CASSGAETANEKLFF.

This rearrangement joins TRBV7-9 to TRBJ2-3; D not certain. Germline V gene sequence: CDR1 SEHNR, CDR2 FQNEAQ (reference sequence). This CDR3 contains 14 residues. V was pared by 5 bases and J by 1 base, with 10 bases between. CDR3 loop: CASSPRQGTDTQYF. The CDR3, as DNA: TGTGCCAGCAGCCCCAGGCAGGGCACAGATACGCAGTATTTT.